This T cell receptor (beta chain) emerged from a study of glioma-infiltrating T cells after dendritic cell vaccination. The CDR3 spans 14 residues. Germline V gives CDR1 MNHEY, CDR2 SVGAGI. V lost 8 bases, J lost 9 bases, and 13 bases stayed unmatched. Sequencing used immunoSEQ multiplex PCR; TCRdb keeps in-frame clones, though not all of them. The repertoire consists of about 82,000 clones, with around nine tenths occurring once and the leading ten covering 3% to 3.5%. This chain joins TRBV6-5 and TRBJ2-1; TRBD2 matches at 7 bases. The TCR comes from a human donor with glioblastoma. The material was blood, obtained before dendritic cell vaccination. The CDR3 here is CASGNQAGKSEQFF. As DNA, the CDR3 is TGTGCCAGCGGTAACCAAGCGGGGAAAAGTGAGCAGTTCTTC.